This T cell receptor (beta chain) emerged from a study of T-cell memory formation after mild COVID-19. Whole-study context: Largely, TCR clusters stayed within a single donor.

Germline V gene data show CDR1 as SQVTM and CDR2 as ANQGSEA. Trimming removed 0 bases at V and 4 bases at J, with 12 bases between. The CDR3 extends over 14 amino acids. This clonotype was recorded a few times. TCRdb itself ran the 5' RACE reads through MiXCR, one entry per CDR3 protein. Of a few hundred thousand distinct CDR3 sequences listed, around 25% are singletons. This receptor was identified in an adult woman who had mild COVID-19 (a few samples of this study predate the infection). Cell type and time point are not known. The chain employs TRBV29-1 and TRBJ1-2, with D maybe TRBD1 (5 bases). The specimen sequenced was PBMCs or a T cell subset sorted from them (not recorded which). The CDR3 loop is CSVEDTPGSYGYTF. DNA of the CDR3: TGCAGCGTTGAAGATACGCCAGGGAGCTATGGCTACACCTTC.